Following are 25 T cell receptor beta chains from one sample sequenced in a study of blood T cell repertoires in COVID-19. The method was immunoSEQ multiplex PCR; TCRdb's version includes in-frame clones alone and lacks a portion of them. The sample gives 150,000 to 200,000 clones, 70% to 90% of which show up once; about 0.81% is in the top ten. Sequencing input: peripheral blood. These receptors all come from a woman in her seventies with acute or convalescent COVID-19.

The chain employs TRBV27 and TRBJ1-2; D might be TRBD1 (5 bases). The CDR3 consists of 18 residues. Germline V gene data show CDR1 as MNHEY and CDR2 as SMNVEV (reference sequence). Trimming shortened V by 4 bases and J by 0 bases, and 21 bases separated the two germline ends. Here the CDR3 reads CASSWGGKGGFSNYGYTF. The DNA for the CDR3 is TGTGCCAGCAGTTGGGGCGGGAAGGGCGGTTTTTCTAACTATGGCTACACCTTC.

This chain links TRBV18 with TRBJ1-1; TRBD1 is a possible D gene (5 bases). The CDR3 sequence is 14 residues long. V was clipped by 4 bases and J by 4 bases, with 13 bases between them. From germline, CDR1 is KGHSH and CDR2 LQKENI. DNA for the CDR3: TGTGCCAGCTCACACGACACGGGGGGCACTGAAGCTTTCTTT. Its protein is CASSHDTGGTEAFF. Looking up the rest from reference TRBV18 and TRBJ1-1 gives the full variable domain: NAGVMQNPRHLVRRRGQEARLRCSPMKGHSHVYWYRQLPEEGLKFMVYLQKENIIDESGMPKERFSAEFPKEGPSILRIQQVVRGDSAAYFCASSHDTGGTEAFFGQGTRLTVV.

The rearrangement joins TRBV11-1 to TRBJ2-1, with a possible D match to TRBD2 (5 bases). The CDR3 consists of 15 residues. Germline CDR1 SGHAT, CDR2 FQDESV (reference sequence). V lost 7 bases and J 8 bases, leaving 21 bases between the germline ends. The CDR3 reads CASTPGGSKSHEQFF. CDR3 bases: TGTGCCAGCACCCCCGGCGGGTCGAAATCTCATGAGCAGTTCTTC.

The chain couples TRBV28 to TRBJ1-6; maybe TRBD1 (6 bases). Trimming removed 7 bases at V and 7 bases at J, with 20 bases between. CDR1 and CDR2 (germline): MDHEN, SYDVKM. CDR3 size: 16 residues. The CDR3 sequence is CASKMGLSGENSPLHF. DNA for the CDR3: TGTGCCAGCAAAATGGGGTTATCAGGGGAAAATTCACCCCTCCACTTT.

This clone was counted between two and nine times. This chain links TRBV15 with TRBJ1-2, with 7 bases fitting TRBD1. The V gene end was trimmed by 3 bases and the J gene end by 5 bases; junction bases not matched to a gene: 9. This CDR3 is 15 amino acids long. Germline CDR1 and CDR2: LNHNV and YYDKDF (reference sequence). CDR3 in amino acids: CATSSGDRVRYGYTF. DNA for the CDR3: TGTGCCACCAGCAGTGGAGACAGGGTGAGATATGGCTACACCTTC.

The chain carries TRBV15 and TRBJ1-3, with D perhaps matching TRBD1 (5 bases). CDR3 length: 15 residues. The V end was cut by 8 bases, the J end by 3 bases, with 17 bases between. Per germline, CDR1 LNHNV and CDR2 YYDKDF (reference sequence). The CDR3 DNA follows: TGTGCCACCTCGTCCGGGGGGGTCGGTGGAAACACCATATATTTT. The encoded protein is CATSSGGVGGNTIYF.

Comment on this clone: One end of the junction is discordant with germline, which a read error may explain. The chain uses TRBV12-3 or TRBV12-4 and TRBJ2-5; D is undetermined. The CDR3 runs to 12 residues. CDR3: CVSSPFGETQYF. The CDR3 DNA is TGTGTCAGCAGCCCATTCGGTGAGACCCAGTACTTC.

J is TRBJ2-1 and V is TRBV12-5; tentatively, D is TRBD1 (8 bases). This CDR3 contains 14 residues. CDR1 and CDR2 (germline): LGHNT, FRNRAP. The V and J ends lost 1 base and 15 bases respectively, with 19 bases between them. In DNA form, the CDR3 reads TGTGCTAGTGGTTTGGCCGACACGGACAGGGAGGGGTTCTTC. Translation gives CASGLADTDREGFF.

The J gene is TRBJ2-1, the V gene TRBV7-9; D is possibly TRBD2 (5 bases). In germline, CDR1 is SEHNR, CDR2 FQNEAQ (reference sequence). The V end was cut by 5 bases, the J end by 9 bases, with 17 bases between. The CDR3 has 14 amino acids. The CDR3 is CASSPQARVSEQFF. CDR3 in DNA: TGTGCCAGCAGCCCCCAGGCGAGGGTGTCTGAGCAGTTCTTC. The variable domain in full, completed from reference TRBV7-9 and TRBJ2-1, reads DTGVSQNPRHKITKRGQNVTFRCDPISEHNRLYWYRQTLGQGPEFLTYFQNEAQLEKSRLLSDRFSAERPKGSFSTLEIQRTEQGDSAMYLCASSPQARVSEQFFGPGTRLTVL.

The genes are TRBV5-1 and TRBJ1-3; D remains unclear. The germline V gene encodes CDR1 SGHRS and CDR2 YFSETQ. Deletions cut 6 bases from V and 5 bases from J, with 9 bases between. This CDR3 comprises 12 residues. This chain's CDR3 is CASTPGRNTIYF. Here the CDR3 DNA reads TGCGCCAGCACCCCAGGAAGAAACACCATATATTTT.

The sample holds a few counts of this clone. The rearrangement joins TRBV6-5 to TRBJ2-2, with unresolved D. In germline, CDR1 is MNHEY, CDR2 SVGAGI. The V end lost 5 bases, the J end lost 5 bases, and 6 bases lay between the germline ends. The CDR3 consists of 12 residues. CDR3 sequence (DNA): TGTGCCAGCAGTCAGTGGACCGGGGAGCTGTTTTTT. Residues: CASSQWTGELFF.

V and J are TRBV27 and TRBJ2-1; 9 nucleotides match TRBD2. Germline V gene lookup returns CDR1 MNHEY and CDR2 SMNVEV (reference sequence). The ends lost 5 bases at V and 7 bases at J; junction bases unmatched: 15. The CDR3 runs to 17 residues. CDR3 bases: TGTGCCAGCAGTCCCCCTATCGGCGGGGGGGCAAGAAATGAGCAGTTCTTC. It is translated as CASSPPIGGGARNEQFF.

The V gene is TRBV2, the J gene TRBJ2-1; possibly TRBD2 for D (6 bases). CDR3 size: 15 residues. V was cut by 8 bases and J by 4 bases, with 18 bases left in between. Germline V lookup: CDR1 SNHLY, CDR2 FYNNEI. DNA of the CDR3: TGTGCCAGCTTCGCCCCGGGACTGCTATACAATGAGCAGTTCTTC. Translation: CASFAPGLLYNEQFF.

V gene TRBV7-6 combines with J gene TRBJ2-5; weak D call: TRBD1 (6 bases). V gave up 1 base and J gave up 6 bases, with 15 bases separating them. This CDR3 is 15 amino acids long. The germline V gene encodes CDR1 SGHVS and CDR2 FNYEAQ. The CDR3 reads CASSLDSGVMKTQYF. The DNA for the CDR3 is TGTGCCAGCAGCTTAGATTCAGGGGTCATGAAGACCCAGTACTTC.

V gene TRBV12-3 or TRBV12-4 combines with J gene TRBJ1-5; D is unresolved. V was cut by 8 bases and J by 7 bases, with 15 bases left in between. The CDR3 is 13 residues long. The CDR3 protein is CASALAGGQPQHF. The CDR3 nucleotides read TGTGCCAGCGCCCTAGCGGGTGGACAGCCCCAGCATTTT.

The table lists this clone with a count of one. Other DNA sequences in this specimen translate into the identical CDR3. The chain joins TRBV7-8 to TRBJ2-2; 11 nucleotides align to TRBD2. The V and J ends lost 4 bases and 5 bases, in that order; junction bases with no gene match: 9. CDR3 length: 17 residues. Germline CDR1 SGHVS, CDR2 FQNEAQ. As DNA, the CDR3 is TGTGCCAGCAGCTCGAATAGCGGGGGGGCCGGAACCGGGGAGCTGTTTTTT. The encoded protein is CASSSNSGGAGTGELFF.

V and J are TRBV9 and TRBJ2-6; the match to TRBD1 covers 8 bases. Unmatched junction bases numbered 7, after V lost 0 bases and J lost 2 bases. CDR1 and CDR2 from the germline V gene are SGDLS and YYNGEE. The CDR3 covers 18 residues. CDR3 region: CASSVGAGGSTGANVLTF. The CDR3 DNA is TGTGCCAGCAGCGTAGGGGCAGGGGGCTCTACTGGGGCCAACGTCCTGACTTTC. The full variable domain, completed using reference TRBV9 and TRBJ2-6, is DSGVTQTPKHLITATGQRVTLRCSPRSGDLSVYWYQQSLDQGLQFLIQYYNGEERAKGNILERFSAQQFPDLHSELNLSSLELGDSALYFCASSVGAGGSTGANVLTFGAGSRLTVL.

This sequence joins TRBV5-8 and TRBJ1-5; no clear D. The germline V gene encodes CDR1 SGHTS and CDR2 YDEGEE. Deletions cut 1 base from V and 4 bases from J, with 15 bases between. This CDR3 is built from 16 residues. CDR3 sequence (DNA): TGTGCCAGCAGCTTGTACGCCGGGAACGGTAATCAGCCCCAGCATTTT. Translated, it gives CASSLYAGNGNQPQHF. The entire variable domain, with the rest obtained from reference TRBV5-8 and TRBJ1-5, is as follows: EAGVTQSPTHLIKTRGQQATLRCSPISGHTSVYWYQQALGLGLQFLLWYDEGEERNRGNFPPRFSGRQFPNYSSELNVNALELEDSALYLCASSLYAGNGNQPQHFGDGTRLSIL.

In the case of this clone: Germline is not matched at one junction end, which may reflect a read error. Here the CDR3 reads CASSLSPGGSLYGQYF. CDR3 coding DNA: TGTGCCAGCAGTTTGTCGCCAGGGGGGTCTCTCTACGGGCAGTACTTC. This sequence joins TRBV27 and TRBJ2-7; D perhaps matches TRBD1 (7 bases). The V gene's germline CDR1 is MNHEY and CDR2 SMNVEV (reference sequence). CDR3 length equals 16 residues.

The V and J genes are TRBV7-9 and TRBJ1-4, with 8 bases identical to TRBD1. The CDR3 is 14 amino acids. Germline CDR1 reads SEHNR; CDR2 reads FQNEAQ (reference sequence). V was pared by 1 base and J by 13 bases, with 8 bases of the junction left unmatched. The CDR3 DNA is TGTGCCAGCAGCTTAGACAGGGGGGGAGGACGACTGTTTTTT. Its protein is CASSLDRGGGRLFF.

J is TRBJ2-1 and V is TRBV15, with 8 bases lining up with TRBD2. This CDR3 is built from 14 residues. Germline CDR1 is LNHNV and CDR2 is YYDKDF (reference sequence). J gave up 3 bases and V 8 bases, and 6 bases lay outside the gene matches. The CDR3 loop is CATGLGRGYNEQFF. The CDR3 DNA is TGTGCCACCGGACTCGGGAGGGGCTACAATGAGCAGTTCTTC.

This sequence joins TRBV27 and TRBJ2-3; D possibly corresponds to TRBD2 (5 bases). This CDR3 is 16 amino acids long. CDR1 MNHEY and CDR2 SMNVEV come from the germline V gene (reference sequence). Between the trimmed V and J ends, which lost 6 bases and 0 bases, there was a span of 16 bases. DNA of the CDR3: TGTGCCAGCAGCTCTCTTAGCGTAACTAGCACAGATACGCAGTATTTT. Residues: CASSSLSVTSTDTQYF.

The V and J genes are TRBV11-3 and TRBJ2-3; 7 nucleotides line up with TRBD1. Germline-derived CDR1 and CDR2 are SGHNT and YENEEA. This CDR3 comprises 16 residues. V lost 5 bases to trimming and J lost 0 bases; unmatched junction nucleotides: 8. The CDR3 DNA follows: TGTGCCAGCAGCCCGGGGACAGCGCTCAGCACAGATACGCAGTATTTT. Translation gives CASSPGTALSTDTQYF.

This chain links TRBV2 with TRBJ2-7; a weak D match, TRBD2 (6 bases). V was shortened by 8 bases and J by 3 bases, with 17 bases between the two germline ends. Germline CDR1 is SNHLY and CDR2 is FYNNEI. There are 14 residues in the CDR3. The CDR3 sequence: CASGRDLALYEQYF. DNA for the CDR3: TGTGCCAGCGGCCGGGACTTAGCCCTCTACGAGCAGTACTTC.

The chain has TRBV21-1 and TRBJ2-5; the table's D call of TRBD2 was not tested on the DNA. TRBV21-1 is flagged as a pseudogene. This CDR3 has 16 amino acids. The CDR3 sequence: CASSGGAREVQETQYF. As DNA, the CDR3 is TGTGCCAGCAGCGGTGGCGCCAGGGAGGTCCAAGAGACCCAGTACTTC.